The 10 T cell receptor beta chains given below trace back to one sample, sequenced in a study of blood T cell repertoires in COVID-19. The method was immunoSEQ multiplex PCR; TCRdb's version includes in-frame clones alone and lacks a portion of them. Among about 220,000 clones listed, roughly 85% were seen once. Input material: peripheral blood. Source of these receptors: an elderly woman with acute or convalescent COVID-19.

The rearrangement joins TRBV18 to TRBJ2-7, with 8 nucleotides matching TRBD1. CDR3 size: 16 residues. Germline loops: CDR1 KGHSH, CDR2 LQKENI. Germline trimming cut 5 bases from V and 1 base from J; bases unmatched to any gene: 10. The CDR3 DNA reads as TGTGCCAGCTCATCTAAAGACAGGGGTGGGTCCTACGAGCAGTACTTC. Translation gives CASSSKDRGGSYEQYF.

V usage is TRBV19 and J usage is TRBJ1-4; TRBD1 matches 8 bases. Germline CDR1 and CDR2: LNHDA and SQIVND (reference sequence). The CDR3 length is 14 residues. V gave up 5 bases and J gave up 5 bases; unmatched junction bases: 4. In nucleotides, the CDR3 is TGTGCCAGTAGTGTGGACAGGGTAAATGAAAAACTGTTTTTT. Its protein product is CASSVDRVNEKLFF.

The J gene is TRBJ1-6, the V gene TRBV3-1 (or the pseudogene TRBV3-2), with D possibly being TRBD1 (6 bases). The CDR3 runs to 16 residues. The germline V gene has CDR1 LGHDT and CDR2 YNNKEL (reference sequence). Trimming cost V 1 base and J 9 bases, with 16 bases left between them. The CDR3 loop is CASSQASGAGASPLHF. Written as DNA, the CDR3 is TGTGCCAGCAGCCAAGCCTCCGGGGCAGGGGCTTCACCCCTCCACTTT.

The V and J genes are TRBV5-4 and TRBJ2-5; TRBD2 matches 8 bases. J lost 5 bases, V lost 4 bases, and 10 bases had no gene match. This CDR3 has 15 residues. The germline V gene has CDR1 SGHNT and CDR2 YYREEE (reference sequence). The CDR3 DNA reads TGTGCCAGCAGCCTTGGGGGCGCGGGGGGTGAGACCCAGTACTTC. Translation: CASSLGGAGGETQYF.

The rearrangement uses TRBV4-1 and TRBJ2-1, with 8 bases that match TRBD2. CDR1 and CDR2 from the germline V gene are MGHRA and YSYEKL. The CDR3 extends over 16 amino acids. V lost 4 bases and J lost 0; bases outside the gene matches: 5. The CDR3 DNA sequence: TGCGCCAGCAGCCTCGAGCGGGGGAGCTCCTACAATGAGCAGTTCTTC. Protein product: CASSLERGSSYNEQFF.

CDR3 region: CASSLILSMDTEAFF. The DNA of the CDR3 is TGTGCCAGCAGCTTAATTTTGAGTATGGACACTGAAGCTTTCTTT. The rearrangement links TRBV11-2 to TRBJ1-1, with unresolved D. CDR3 size: 15 residues. CDR1 is SGHAT, CDR2 FQNNGV, per germline. The V end lost 2 bases, the J end lost 3 bases, and 13 bases lay between the germline ends.

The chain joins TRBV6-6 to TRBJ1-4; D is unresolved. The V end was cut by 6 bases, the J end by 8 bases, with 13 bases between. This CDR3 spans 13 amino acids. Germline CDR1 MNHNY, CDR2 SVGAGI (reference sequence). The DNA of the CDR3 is TGTGCCAGCAGGTCCCGGGAGGGAGAAAAACTGTTTTTT. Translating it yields CASRSREGEKLFF.

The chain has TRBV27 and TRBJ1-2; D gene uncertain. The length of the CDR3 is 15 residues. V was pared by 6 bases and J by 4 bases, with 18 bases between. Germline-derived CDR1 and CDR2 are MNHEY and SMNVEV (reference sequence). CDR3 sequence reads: CASSPLGAPSYGYTF. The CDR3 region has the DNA TGTGCCAGCAGCCCCCTAGGTGCACCTTCCTATGGCTACACCTTC.

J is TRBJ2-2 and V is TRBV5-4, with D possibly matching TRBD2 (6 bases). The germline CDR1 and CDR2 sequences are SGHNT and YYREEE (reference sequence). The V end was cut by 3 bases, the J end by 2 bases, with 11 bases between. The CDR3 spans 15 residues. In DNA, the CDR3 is TGTGCCAGCAGCTCCACTAGCTATAACACCGGGGAGCTGTTTTTT. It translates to CASSSTSYNTGELFF.

CDR3 region: CASRGLNTGELFF. The DNA for the CDR3 is TGTGCCAGCAGGGGGCTGAACACCGGGGAGCTGTTTTTT. This chain joins TRBV12-3 or TRBV12-4 and TRBJ2-2; a possible D gene is TRBD1 (5 bases). V dropped 6 bases and J dropped 1 base, with 6 bases sitting between them. The CDR3 is made up of 13 amino acids.